Shown below are 4 T cell receptor beta chains from a single sample sequenced in a study of identical twins. MiXCR, applied by TCRdb to the 5' RACE reads, yields one record per CDR3 protein. The table shows 690,000 or so distinct CDR3 sequences, with more than 6.5% occurring only once. These data also formed part of another study, on yellow fever vaccine responses in identical twins.

Sequencing used PBMCs. Every receptor here comes from a woman between 18 and 29 years old in good health.

This clonotype was counted a few times. The rearrangement joins TRBV11-1 to TRBJ2-7, with 13 nucleotides matching TRBD2. This CDR3 region has 19 residues. The ends lost 1 base at V and 3 bases at J; junction bases unmatched: 12. The germline V gene encodes CDR1 SGHAT and CDR2 FQDESV (reference sequence). CDR3 sequence reads: CASSLGLETSGRIGYEQYF. In DNA form, the CDR3 reads TGTGCCAGCAGCTTAGGTCTGGAGACTAGCGGGAGGATAGGCTACGAGCAGTACTTC.

The chain carries TRBV27 and TRBJ2-7; 7 positions match TRBD1. J gave up 0 bases and V 5 bases, and 10 bases lay outside the gene matches. Germline values: CDR1 MNHEY, CDR2 SMNVEV (reference sequence). The CDR3 runs to 16 residues. CDR3 in DNA: TGTGCCAGCAGTCCAAGACAGGGCCTAAGCTCCTACGAGCAGTACTTC. Protein sequence: CASSPRQGLSSYEQYF.

This clonotype has a handful of counts. V usage is TRBV9 and J usage is TRBJ2-1, with no clear D. Germline CDR1 is SGDLS and CDR2 is YYNGEE. Trimming removed 0 bases at V and 7 bases at J, with 14 bases between. The CDR3 sequence is 15 residues long. The CDR3, as DNA: TGTGCCAGCAGCGTAGCTTCATATGGGCAAAATGAGCAGTTCTTC. Protein sequence: CASSVASYGQNEQFF.

The J gene is TRBJ1-1, the V gene TRBV2, with a weak D call TRBD1 (5 bases). The CDR3 has 12 residues. The germline CDR1 and CDR2 sequences are SNHLY and FYNNEI. V dropped 7 bases and J dropped 7 bases, with 13 bases sitting between them. Written as DNA, the CDR3 is TGTGCCAGCAAGGGCAGGGAGGGTGAAGCTTTCTTT. Translated, it gives CASKGREGEAFF.